This TCR beta chain is drawn from a study of blood T cells in healthy people across ages. Study context: Template-switching capture recovered about one barcoded beta molecule per two T cells. Notes on the study in general: TCR beta diversity correlated strongly with naive T cell percentage. Naive CD4+ cells and diversity were both higher in long-lived donors than in aged donors.

CDR3 size: 14 residues. Germline loops: CDR1 MGHRA, CDR2 YSYEKL. V was trimmed by 3 bases and J by 0 bases, leaving 8 bases between them. This clonotype has a handful of counts. The antigen remains undetermined. A J-beta primer mix and a sample-barcoded 5' primer were used in a second PCR of about 7 to 11 cycles. TCRdb independently ran MiXCR on the 5' RACE reads; one entry per CDR3 protein. There are about a million distinct CDR3 sequences in the sample; roughly 50% occur only once, and over 20% lies in the top ten. The sequenced material came from blood. The chain has TRBV4-1 and TRBJ2-5, with TRBD2 as a possible D gene (5 bases). The receptor was derived from an older woman in good health. For the CDR3, the DNA is TGCGCCAGCAGCCAGGACTCCTACCAAGAGACCCAGTACTTC. Amino acids: CASSQDSYQETQYF.